This entry features one T cell receptor beta chain sequence. The data belong to a study of blood T cell repertoires in COVID-19. Study details: From the United States, Italy and Spain came samples of acute and convalescent COVID-19. T cells, B-cell-depleted T cells, or PBMCs supplied cDNA or gDNA.

The V and J ends lost 2 bases and 4 bases, in that order; junction bases with no gene match: 6. Looked up from germline, CDR1 is MNHEY and CDR2 is SVGAGI. The CDR3 consists of 15 residues. Original methodology: It was from reference gene primer amplification that nucleated cell counts were estimated. TCRdb's copy holds only in-frame clones and misses some; the assay was immunoSEQ multiplex PCR. V, J and clone size were drawn from that table, and D and trimming were deduced from the DNA. The sample carries about 190,000 clones, about four fifths recorded once. The sequencing sample was made of peripheral blood. J is TRBJ2-7 and V is TRBV6-5; TRBD1 matches 9 bases. This sequence was found in a man aged 55-75 years with acute or convalescent COVID-19. The chain's CDR3 is CASSYGTGNVYEQYF. DNA of the CDR3: TGTGCCAGCAGTTACGGGACAGGGAACGTATACGAGCAGTACTTC.